This T cell receptor beta chain was captured by sequencing in a study of T cell responses to AZD1222 COVID-19 vaccine. Assay used: immunoSEQ multiplex PCR; TCRdb lists only in-frame clones, some missing. Of roughly 160,000 clones listed, 92% are singletons. The CDR3 extends over 15 amino acids. Germline CDR1 SGHRS, CDR2 YFSETQ. With 4 bases removed from V and 2 bases from J, the gap between germline ends came to 13 bases. The sequence derives from an adult in good health. The sequenced sample was peripheral blood, obtained on day 0 of MenACWY control vaccination. The gene calls are TRBV5-1 and TRBJ1-3; D gene ambiguous. CDR3 coding DNA: TGCGCCAGCAGCGGAACCGCCGGGGCTGGAAACACCATATATTTT. It translates to CASSGTAGAGNTIYF. The complete variable domain, with remaining parts taken from reference TRBV5-1 and TRBJ1-3, reads KAGVTQTPRYLIKTRGQQVTLSCSPISGHRSVSWYQQTPGQGLQFLFEYFSETQRNKGNFPGRFSGRQFSNSRSEMNVSTLELGDSALYLCASSGTAGAGNTIYFGEGSWLTVV.